This T cell receptor (beta chain) was sequenced in a study of cytomegalovirus exposure and HLA in healthy donors. Study-level information: Samples from HLA-typed donors yielded about 85 million unique TCRs in an early data release. Study-wide results and caveats: The study put 160 or so TCR beta chains on its list as cytomegalovirus-associated. According to a later analysis, donors in an Asian-associated ancestry cluster reportedly had fewer N-insertions than the 666-donor mean.

The CDR3 length is 14 residues. Germline V CDR1 and CDR2: LNHDA, SQIVND (reference sequence). Unmatched junction bases numbered 8, after V lost 5 bases and J lost 8 bases. With respect to this clone: Its cognate antigen is unknown.

PCR was performed using 60 Vbeta and 13 Jbeta primers. Original processing methods: Unique TCR beta chains numbered about 80 million in a later analysis, with roughly 10 million shared. Generated by immunoSEQ multiplex PCR, the TCRdb table keeps only in-frame clones and is missing some. The V and J calls and clone size are taken from that table; D and trimming were inferred from the DNA. Here the sample table reports approximately 120,000 clones. The chain uses TRBV19 and TRBJ2-1; 8 nucleotides agree with TRBD2. Sequences were obtained from PBMCs. The receptor comes from a man in his late teens or twenties in good health and CMV-seronegative. The CDR3 DNA reads TGTGCCAGTAGTTGGAGCGGGAGTAGAGATGAGCAGTTCTTC. Encoded protein: CASSWSGSRDEQFF.